The TCR beta chain described here comes from a study of blood T cell repertoires in COVID-19. Study-wide context: Donors in the United States, Italy and Spain gave samples during acute or convalescent COVID-19.

Germline trimming cut 2 bases from V and 0 bases from J; bases unmatched to any gene: 1. This CDR3 region has 15 residues. CDR1 KGHDR and CDR2 SFDVKD come from the germline V gene. Study processing details: Amplification of reference gene primers was used by the study to estimate nucleated cell counts. TCRdb's copy holds only in-frame clones and misses some; the assay was immunoSEQ multiplex PCR. D and trimming were read from the DNA, whereas the V and J calls and clone size are those reported in that table. Of hundreds of thousands of clones listed, around 82% were seen once; the top ten hold roughly 8.2%. By share, this clone counts as medium-sized (0.01 to 0.1%).

The chain combines TRBV24-1 with TRBJ2-7, with TRBD2 matching 9 bases. Input material: peripheral blood. The sequence was collected from a woman aged 50 to 65 with acute or convalescent COVID-19. CDR3 region: CATSDSSGISYEQYF. The CDR3, as DNA: TGTGCCACCAGTGATTCTAGCGGGATCTCCTACGAGCAGTACTTC.